This is a list of T cell receptor beta chains from one sample in a study of T cell responses to AZD1222 COVID-19 vaccine. Only in-frame clones appear in the TCRdb table, and some are missing; sequencing was by immunoSEQ multiplex PCR. The table includes some 120,000 clones, 88% detected once. The sequences come from peripheral blood, collected on day 0 of AZD1222 vaccination. These TCRs come from an adult in good health. Both conserved end residues are part of each CDR3. Fields, in order: V gene, D gene, J gene, clone size, CDR3 protein, CDR3 DNA. A D gene is named only where the DNA matches it firmly. The size field is filled for only some rows; it gives once, few, many or a size class.

v_call: TRBV6-1; d_call: NA; j_call: TRBJ1-1; clone_size: NA; cdr3_aa: CASSERGALNTEAFF; cdr3_nt: TGTGCCAGCAGTGAAAGGGGGGCCCTGAACACTGAAGCTTTCTTT
v_call: TRBV5-6; d_call: NA; j_call: TRBJ2-4; clone_size: NA; cdr3_aa: CASSLAATGNIQYF; cdr3_nt: TGTGCCAGCAGCTTGGCCGCGACAGGAAACATTCAGTACTTC
v_call: TRBV5-5; d_call: TRBD2; j_call: TRBJ2-1; clone_size: once; cdr3_aa: CASRSSGSSYNEQFF; cdr3_nt: TGTGCCAGCAGATCTAGCGGAAGCTCCTACAATGAGCAGTTCTTC
v_call: TRBV28; d_call: TRBD2; j_call: TRBJ2-4; clone_size: once; cdr3_aa: CASRSGGQKGIQYF; cdr3_nt: TGTGCCAGCCGATCGGGGGGTCAAAAGGGGATTCAGTACTTC
v_call: TRBV6-5; d_call: NA; j_call: TRBJ2-7; clone_size: once; cdr3_aa: CASSPGPYEQYF; cdr3_nt: TGTGCCAGCAGCCCAGGACCCTACGAGCAGTACTTC
v_call: TRBV4-1; d_call: TRBD1; j_call: TRBJ1-2; clone_size: NA; cdr3_aa: CASSQVGGQVNYGYTF; cdr3_nt: TGCGCCAGCAGCCAAGTTGGTGGACAGGTGAACTATGGCTACACCTTC
v_call: TRBV6-6; d_call: TRBD1; j_call: TRBJ2-2; clone_size: NA; cdr3_aa: CASSINRGNTGELFF; cdr3_nt: TGTGCCAGCAGTATTAACAGGGGAAACACCGGGGAGCTGTTTTTT
v_call: TRBV18; d_call: NA; j_call: TRBJ1-3; clone_size: NA; cdr3_aa: CASSPPAGNTIYF; cdr3_nt: TGTGCCAGCTCACCACCGGCCGGAAACACCATATATTTT
v_call: TRBV6-4; d_call: NA; j_call: TRBJ2-5; clone_size: NA; cdr3_aa: CASSVDLMETQYF; cdr3_nt: TGTGCCAGCAGTGTCGACTTAATGGAGACCCAGTACTTC
v_call: TRBV27; d_call: TRBD2; j_call: TRBJ2-7; clone_size: NA; cdr3_aa: CASRPAPGLAVHEQYF; cdr3_nt: TGTGCCAGCAGACCTGCCCCCGGACTAGCGGTCCACGAGCAGTACTTC
v_call: TRBV5-1; d_call: TRBD1; j_call: TRBJ1-4; clone_size: once; cdr3_aa: CASSRGQGGEKLFF; cdr3_nt: TGCGCCAGCAGCCGGGGACAGGGGGGAGAAAAACTGTTTTTT
v_call: TRBV11-3; d_call: TRBD2; j_call: TRBJ2-7; clone_size: NA; cdr3_aa: CASSLGAGGPDEQYF; cdr3_nt: TGTGCCAGCAGCTTAGGGGCGGGAGGGCCCGACGAGCAGTACTTC
v_call: TRBV11-2; d_call: TRBD1; j_call: TRBJ2-7; clone_size: NA; cdr3_aa: CASSLDRGYEQYF; cdr3_nt: TGTGCCAGCAGCTTGGACAGGGGTTACGAGCAGTACTTC
v_call: TRBV5-1; d_call: TRBD1; j_call: TRBJ2-2; clone_size: NA; cdr3_aa: CASSLGVAGGTGELFF; cdr3_nt: TGCGCCAGCAGCTTGGGAGTGGCAGGGGGCACCGGGGAGCTGTTTTTT
v_call: TRBV4-1; d_call: TRBD1; j_call: TRBJ2-7; clone_size: NA; cdr3_aa: CASSQGQGVNEQYF; cdr3_nt: TGCGCCAGCAGCCAGGGACAGGGAGTTAACGAGCAGTACTTC
v_call: TRBV29-1; d_call: NA; j_call: TRBJ1-3; clone_size: NA; cdr3_aa: CSVDYDSTGNTIYF; cdr3_nt: TGCAGCGTTGACTACGACAGTACTGGAAACACCATATATTTT
v_call: TRBV27; d_call: TRBD1; j_call: TRBJ1-1; clone_size: NA; cdr3_aa: CATVKQGTAFF; cdr3_nt: TGTGCCACCGTGAAACAGGGGACAGCTTTCTTT
v_call: TRBV7-6; d_call: NA; j_call: TRBJ2-1; clone_size: NA; cdr3_aa: CASSFPTRSLSYNEQFF; cdr3_nt: TGTGCCAGCAGCTTTCCGACTCGGTCCCTCTCCTACAATGAGCAGTTCTTC
v_call: TRBV4-3; d_call: NA; j_call: TRBJ2-4; clone_size: NA; cdr3_aa: CASSQRTNLAKNIQYF; cdr3_nt: TGCGCCAGCAGCCAACGGACTAACTTAGCCAAAAACATTCAGTACTTC
v_call: TRBV18; d_call: NA; j_call: TRBJ1-2; clone_size: NA; cdr3_aa: CASSPRGRDYGYTF; cdr3_nt: TGTGCCAGCTCACCACGGGGCAGGGACTATGGCTACACCTTC
v_call: TRBV27; d_call: TRBD2; j_call: TRBJ2-3; clone_size: once; cdr3_aa: CASRGLAGFLDTQYF; cdr3_nt: TGTGCCAGCCGAGGACTAGCGGGTTTTTTAGATACGCAGTATTTT
v_call: TRBV6-2/TRBV6-3; d_call: TRBD1; j_call: TRBJ1-2; clone_size: NA; cdr3_aa: CASTPTGNYGYTF; cdr3_nt: TGTGCCAGCACCCCGACAGGGAACTATGGCTACACCTTC
v_call: TRBV12-3/TRBV12-4; d_call: NA; j_call: TRBJ1-1; clone_size: few; cdr3_aa: CASSYREGIEAFF; cdr3_nt: TGTGCCAGCAGTTACAGGGAGGGCATTGAAGCTTTCTTT
v_call: TRBV18; d_call: NA; j_call: TRBJ2-3; clone_size: NA; cdr3_aa: CASSPRPGETDTQYF; cdr3_nt: TGTGCCAGCTCACCCCGGCCGGGTGAGACAGATACGCAGTATTTT
v_call: TRBV4-3; d_call: TRBD1; j_call: TRBJ1-2; clone_size: once; cdr3_aa: CASSQVRDRELSYGYTF; cdr3_nt: TGCGCCAGCAGCCAAGTTCGGGACAGGGAACTAAGCTATGGCTACACCTTC
v_call: TRBV2; d_call: NA; j_call: TRBJ2-1; clone_size: NA; cdr3_aa: CASSVGQPSYNEQFF; cdr3_nt: TGTGCCAGCAGTGTTGGACAGCCCTCCTACAATGAGCAGTTCTTC
v_call: TRBV19; d_call: NA; j_call: TRBJ1-6; clone_size: NA; cdr3_aa: CASIEEESSYNSPLHF; cdr3_nt: TGTGCCAGTATTGAAGAGGAGAGCTCCTATAATTCACCCCTCCACTTT
v_call: TRBV3-1/TRBV3-2; d_call: NA; j_call: TRBJ1-2; clone_size: once; cdr3_aa: CASSQDPGALGGYTF; cdr3_nt: TGTGCCAGCAGCCAAGATCCAGGGGCTCTGGGGGGCTACACCTTC
v_call: TRBV6-4; d_call: TRBD1; j_call: TRBJ1-5; clone_size: NA; cdr3_aa: CASSPDRSNQPQHF; cdr3_nt: TGTGCCAGCAGCCCGGACAGGAGCAATCAGCCCCAGCATTTT
v_call: TRBV2; d_call: NA; j_call: TRBJ2-1; clone_size: once; cdr3_aa: CASRPNSNEQFF; cdr3_nt: TGTGCCAGCCGCCCGAATTCCAATGAGCAGTTCTTC
v_call: TRBV7-8; d_call: NA; j_call: TRBJ2-3; clone_size: NA; cdr3_aa: CASSLEGSSTDTQYF; cdr3_nt: TGTGCCAGCAGCTTAGAAGGGTCCAGCACAGATACGCAGTATTTT
v_call: TRBV2; d_call: NA; j_call: TRBJ1-2; clone_size: NA; cdr3_aa: CATLPGRVSYGYTF; cdr3_nt: TGTGCCACCTTACCCGGACGGGTTAGCTATGGCTACACCTTC
v_call: TRBV5-6; d_call: NA; j_call: TRBJ1-5; clone_size: NA; cdr3_aa: CASSSLGAGGQFQPQHF; cdr3_nt: TGTGCCAGCAGCTCCCTGGGGGCTGGGGGCCAATTTCAGCCCCAGCATTTT
v_call: TRBV19; d_call: TRBD1; j_call: TRBJ2-7; clone_size: NA; cdr3_aa: CASKRSGTDSYEQYF; cdr3_nt: TGTGCCAGTAAGAGATCCGGGACAGACTCCTACGAGCAGTACTTC
v_call: TRBV20-1; d_call: TRBD1; j_call: TRBJ1-6; clone_size: NA; cdr3_aa: CSATDRASLHF; cdr3_nt: TGCAGTGCCACGGACAGGGCTTCCCTCCACTTT
v_call: TRBV2; d_call: TRBD1; j_call: TRBJ1-2; clone_size: NA; cdr3_aa: CASRGDSNYGYTF; cdr3_nt: TGTGCCAGCAGAGGGGACAGTAACTATGGCTACACCTTC
v_call: TRBV28; d_call: NA; j_call: TRBJ2-5; clone_size: once; cdr3_aa: CASSFQNLETQYF; cdr3_nt: TGTGCCAGCAGTTTCCAGAACCTGGAGACCCAGTACTTC
v_call: TRBV28; d_call: TRBD1; j_call: TRBJ1-1; clone_size: NA; cdr3_aa: CASTQGGSNTEAFF; cdr3_nt: TGTGCCAGCACTCAGGGGGGTAGTAACACTGAAGCTTTCTTT
v_call: TRBV19; d_call: TRBD1; j_call: TRBJ2-2; clone_size: once; cdr3_aa: CASRRQGASGELFF; cdr3_nt: TGTGCCAGTAGGAGACAGGGGGCGAGCGGGGAGCTGTTTTTT
v_call: TRBV12-3/TRBV12-4; d_call: NA; j_call: TRBJ2-7; clone_size: NA; cdr3_aa: CASRIAYEQYF; cdr3_nt: TGTGCCAGCAGAATAGCCTACGAGCAGTACTTC
v_call: TRBV13; d_call: TRBD1; j_call: TRBJ1-5; clone_size: NA; cdr3_aa: CASSHRQGRSNQPQHF; cdr3_nt: TGTGCCAGCAGTCATCGACAGGGAAGGAGCAATCAGCCCCAGCATTTT
v_call: TRBV7-9; d_call: NA; j_call: TRBJ1-3; clone_size: NA; cdr3_aa: CASSQGAGNTIYF; cdr3_nt: TGTGCCAGCAGCCAAGGGGCTGGAAACACCATATATTTT
v_call: TRBV5-4; d_call: NA; j_call: TRBJ1-1; clone_size: once; cdr3_aa: CASSPPGARGGTEAFF; cdr3_nt: TGTGCCAGCAGCCCCCCCGGCGCCAGGGGAGGTACTGAAGCTTTCTTT
v_call: TRBV6-2/TRBV6-3; d_call: NA; j_call: TRBJ1-5; clone_size: few; cdr3_aa: CASSPPRGDQPQHF; cdr3_nt: TGTGCCAGCAGCCCTCCACGCGGGGATCAGCCCCAGCATTTT
v_call: TRBV3-1/TRBV3-2; d_call: NA; j_call: TRBJ1-1; clone_size: NA; cdr3_aa: CASSVRTEAFF; cdr3_nt: TGTGCCAGCAGCGTAAGGACTGAAGCTTTCTTT
v_call: TRBV18; d_call: NA; j_call: TRBJ2-5; clone_size: once; cdr3_aa: CASSPRDVEETQYF; cdr3_nt: TGTGCCAGCTCACCTCGGGACGTCGAAGAGACCCAGTACTTC
v_call: TRBV9; d_call: TRBD2; j_call: TRBJ2-1; clone_size: NA; cdr3_aa: CASSAGTSGYNEQFF; cdr3_nt: TGTGCCAGCAGCGCCGGGACTAGCGGCTACAATGAGCAGTTCTTC
v_call: TRBV30; d_call: TRBD2; j_call: TRBJ2-1; clone_size: once; cdr3_aa: CAWSVGPGLAYNEQFF; cdr3_nt: TGTGCCTGGAGTGTAGGCCCCGGACTAGCCTACAATGAGCAGTTCTTC
v_call: TRBV3-1/TRBV3-2; d_call: TRBD1; j_call: TRBJ2-7; clone_size: once; cdr3_aa: CASSQGSGTGSDF; cdr3_nt: TGTGCCAGCAGCCAAGGAAGTGGGACAGGGTCCGACTTC
v_call: TRBV18; d_call: NA; j_call: TRBJ1-6; clone_size: NA; cdr3_aa: CASSPLVDSPLHF; cdr3_nt: TGTGCCAGCTCACCATTGGTAGATTCACCCCTCCACTTT
v_call: TRBV2; d_call: NA; j_call: TRBJ1-2; clone_size: NA; cdr3_aa: CASSVGRAGRYGYTF; cdr3_nt: TGTGCCAGCAGTGTAGGAAGGGCTGGTCGGTATGGCTACACCTTC
v_call: TRBV4-2; d_call: NA; j_call: TRBJ1-6; clone_size: NA; cdr3_aa: CASSPADRSPLHF; cdr3_nt: TGTGCCAGCAGCCCCGCTGACCGTTCACCCCTCCACTTT